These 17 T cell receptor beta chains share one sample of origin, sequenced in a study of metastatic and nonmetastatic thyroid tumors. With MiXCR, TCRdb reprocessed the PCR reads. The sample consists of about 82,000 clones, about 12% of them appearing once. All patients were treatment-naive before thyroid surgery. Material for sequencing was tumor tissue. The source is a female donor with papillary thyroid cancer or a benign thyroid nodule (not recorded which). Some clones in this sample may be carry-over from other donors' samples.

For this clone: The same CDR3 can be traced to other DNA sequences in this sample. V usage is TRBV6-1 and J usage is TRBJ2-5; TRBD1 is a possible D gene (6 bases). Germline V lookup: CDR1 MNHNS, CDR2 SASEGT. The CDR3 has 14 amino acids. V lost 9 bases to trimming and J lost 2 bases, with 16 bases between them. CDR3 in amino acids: CASRQQGTQETQYF. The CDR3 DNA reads TGTGCCAGTAGGCAGCAGGGGACGCAAGAGACCCAGTACTTC.

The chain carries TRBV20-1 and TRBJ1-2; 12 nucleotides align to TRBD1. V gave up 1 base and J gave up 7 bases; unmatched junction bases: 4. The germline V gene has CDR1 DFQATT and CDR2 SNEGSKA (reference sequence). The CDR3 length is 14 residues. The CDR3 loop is CSARGGQGAFGYTF. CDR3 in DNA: TGCAGTGCTAGAGGGGGACAGGGGGCGTTTGGCTACACCTTC.

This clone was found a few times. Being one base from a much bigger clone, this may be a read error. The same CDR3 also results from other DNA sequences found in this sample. The CDR3 DNA reads TGTGAACCCCCCGAGCCCACGAGCTCCTACGAGCAGTACTTC. The encoded protein is CEPPEPTSSYEQYF. The V and J genes are TRBV15 and TRBJ2-7; D gene unclear. The CDR3 extends over 14 amino acids. Germline V gene lookup returns CDR1 LNHNV and CDR2 YYDKDF (reference sequence).

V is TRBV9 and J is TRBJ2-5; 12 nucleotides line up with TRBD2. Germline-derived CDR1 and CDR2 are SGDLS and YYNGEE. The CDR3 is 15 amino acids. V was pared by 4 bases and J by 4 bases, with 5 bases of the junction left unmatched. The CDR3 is CASSSRTSGIETQYF. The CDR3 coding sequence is TGTGCCAGCAGCTCCCGGACTAGCGGGATAGAGACCCAGTACTTC.

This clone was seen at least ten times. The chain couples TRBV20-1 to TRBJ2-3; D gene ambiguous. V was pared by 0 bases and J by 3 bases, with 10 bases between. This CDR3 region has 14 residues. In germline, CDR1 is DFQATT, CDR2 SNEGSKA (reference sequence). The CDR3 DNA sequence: TGCAGTGCTAGAGACCCTGGAATAACAGATACGCAGTATTTT. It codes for CSARDPGITDTQYF.

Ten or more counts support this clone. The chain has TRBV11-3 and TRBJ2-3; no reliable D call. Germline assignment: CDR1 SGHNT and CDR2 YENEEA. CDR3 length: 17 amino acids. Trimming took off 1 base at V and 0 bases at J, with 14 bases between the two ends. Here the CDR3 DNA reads TGTGCCAGCAGCTTAGGCCCAGGAGTATCTAGCACAGATACGCAGTATTTT. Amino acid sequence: CASSLGPGVSSTDTQYF.

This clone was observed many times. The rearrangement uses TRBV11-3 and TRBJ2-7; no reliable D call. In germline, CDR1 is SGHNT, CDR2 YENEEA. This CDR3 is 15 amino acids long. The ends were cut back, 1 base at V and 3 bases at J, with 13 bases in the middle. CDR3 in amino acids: CASSLGSRQDYEQYF. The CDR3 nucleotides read TGTGCCAGCAGCTTAGGATCTCGGCAGGACTACGAGCAGTACTTC.

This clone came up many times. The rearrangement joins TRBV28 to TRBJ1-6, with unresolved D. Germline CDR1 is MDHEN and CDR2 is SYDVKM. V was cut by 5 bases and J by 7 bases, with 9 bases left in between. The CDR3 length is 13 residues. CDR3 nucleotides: TGTGCCAGCAGTACTGGAAGAAATTCACCCCTCCACTTT. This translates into CASSTGRNSPLHF.

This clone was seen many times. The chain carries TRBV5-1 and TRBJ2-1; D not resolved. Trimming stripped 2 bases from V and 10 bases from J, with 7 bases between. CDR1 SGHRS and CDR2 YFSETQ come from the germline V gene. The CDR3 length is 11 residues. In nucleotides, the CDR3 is TGCGCCAGCAGCTTTACCGGCGAGCAGTTCTTC. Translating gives CASSFTGEQFF.

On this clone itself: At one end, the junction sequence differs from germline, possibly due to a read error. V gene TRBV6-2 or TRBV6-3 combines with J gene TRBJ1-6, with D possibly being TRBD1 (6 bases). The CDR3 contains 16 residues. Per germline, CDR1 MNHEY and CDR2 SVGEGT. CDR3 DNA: TGTGCCAGCAGCCGCGTCGACAGGCGGGGTTATTCACCGCTCCACTTT. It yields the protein CASSRVDRRGYSPLHF.

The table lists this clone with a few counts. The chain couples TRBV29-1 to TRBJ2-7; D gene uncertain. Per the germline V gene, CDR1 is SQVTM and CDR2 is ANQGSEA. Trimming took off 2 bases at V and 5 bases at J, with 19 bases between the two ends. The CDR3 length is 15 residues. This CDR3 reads CSVESTEGRMHEQYF. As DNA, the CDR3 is TGCAGCGTTGAATCCACCGAAGGACGGATGCACGAGCAGTACTTC.

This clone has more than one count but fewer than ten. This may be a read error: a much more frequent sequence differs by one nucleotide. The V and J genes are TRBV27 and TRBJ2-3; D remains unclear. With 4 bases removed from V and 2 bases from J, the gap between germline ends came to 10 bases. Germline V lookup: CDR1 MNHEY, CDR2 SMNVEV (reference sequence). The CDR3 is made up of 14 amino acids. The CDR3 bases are TGTGCCAGCAGTTCCCTCTTTCTCACAGATACGCAGTATTTT. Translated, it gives CASSSLFLTDTQYF.

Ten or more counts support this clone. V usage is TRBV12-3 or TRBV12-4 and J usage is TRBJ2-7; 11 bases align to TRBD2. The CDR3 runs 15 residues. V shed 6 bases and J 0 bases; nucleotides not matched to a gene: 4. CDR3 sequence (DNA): TGTGCCAGCAGCTACGGGACTAGCGGCTCCTACGAGCAGTACTTC. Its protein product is CASSYGTSGSYEQYF.

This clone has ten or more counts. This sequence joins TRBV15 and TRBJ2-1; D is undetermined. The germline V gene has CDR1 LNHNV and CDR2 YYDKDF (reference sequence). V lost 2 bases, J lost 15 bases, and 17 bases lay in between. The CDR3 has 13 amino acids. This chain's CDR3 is CATSRPNRDKWFF. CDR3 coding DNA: TGTGCCACCAGCAGACCGAATAGGGATAAATGGTTCTTC.

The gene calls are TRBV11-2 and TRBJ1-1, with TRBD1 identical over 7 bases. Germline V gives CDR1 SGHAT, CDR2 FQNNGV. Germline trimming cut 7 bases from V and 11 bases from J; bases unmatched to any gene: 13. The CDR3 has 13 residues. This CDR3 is CASIHRDSDLAFF. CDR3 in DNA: TGTGCCAGCATCCATAGGGACAGTGATCTCGCTTTCTTT.

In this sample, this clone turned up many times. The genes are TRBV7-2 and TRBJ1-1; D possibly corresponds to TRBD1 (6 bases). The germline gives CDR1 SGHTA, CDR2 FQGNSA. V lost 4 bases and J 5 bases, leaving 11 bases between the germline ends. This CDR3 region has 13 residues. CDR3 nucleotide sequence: TGTGCCAGCAGCTGGGGACAAGGAACTGAAGCTTTCTTT. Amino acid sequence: CASSWGQGTEAFF.

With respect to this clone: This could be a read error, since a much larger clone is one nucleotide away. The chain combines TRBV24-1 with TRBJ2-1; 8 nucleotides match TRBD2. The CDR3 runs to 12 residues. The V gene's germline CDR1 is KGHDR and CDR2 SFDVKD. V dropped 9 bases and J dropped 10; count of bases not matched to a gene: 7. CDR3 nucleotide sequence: TGTGCCACCGGTGGCTCGGGGGGGGAGCAGTTCTTC. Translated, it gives CATGGSGGEQFF.